One sample yielded the 30 T cell receptor beta chains listed below, sequenced in a study of CXCR3-negative and CXCR3-positive naive CD8 T cells. Notes on the study in general: Against CXCR3-negative naive cells, CXCR3-positive naive cells showed more hydrophobic TRB CDR3s.

The study made its TRB cDNA libraries by 5' RACE, adding UMI labels. With the 5' RACE reads reprocessed, TCRdb shows one record per CDR3 protein and no DNA. Reported are over 50,000 distinct CDR3 sequences; the ten largest clones contain under 0.8%. No antigen has been assigned to these receptors. The material sequenced was naive CXCR3+ CD8+ T cells from blood. The subset was: CD45RO-CCR7+CD27+CD95- naive CD8+ T cells expressing CXCR3 (TNR3+). All receptors come from a human donor in good health. Some clones in this sample may be carry-over from other donors' samples.

The chain has TRBV7-2 and TRBJ2-7; the D call from TCRdb, TRBD1, cannot be confirmed without DNA. The CDR3 is made up of 16 amino acids. Germline V gene data show CDR1 as SGHTA and CDR2 as FQGNSA. CDR3 sequence: CASSLAPTGHTYEQYF. Complete variable domain (other parts from reference TRBV7-2 and TRBJ2-7): GAGVSQSPSNKVTEKGKDVELRCDPISGHTALYWYRQSLGQGLEFLIYFQGNSAPDKSGLPSDRFSAERTGGSVSTLTIQRTQQEDSAVYLCASSLAPTGHTYEQYFGPGTRLTVT.

The chain is built from TRBV28 and TRBJ2-7; TCRdb selects TRBD2, and the lack of DNA leaves this call unchecked. The CDR3 runs 13 residues. The germline CDR1 and CDR2 sequences are MDHEN and SYDVKM. CDR3 amino acids: CASSLAGWYEQYF.

This sequence joins TRBV2 and TRBJ2-1; TCRdb designates TRBD1, a call that cannot be tested without DNA. Germline lookup yields CDR1 SNHLY and CDR2 FYNNEI. There are 14 residues in the CDR3. The CDR3 here is CASSGTEPYNEQFF.

The rearrangement links TRBV7-9 to TRBJ2-2; the D gene TCRdb calls, TRBD1, cannot be checked with no DNA. This CDR3 region has 12 residues. Germline V CDR1 and CDR2: SEHNR, FQNEAQ (reference sequence). The CDR3 spells CASTRATGELFF.

J is TRBJ1-4 and V is TRBV7-9; TCRdb gives TRBD1 as the D gene, but with no DNA this cannot be confirmed. The CDR3 is 14 amino acids. CDR1 is SEHNR, CDR2 FQNEAQ, per germline (reference sequence). The CDR3 loop reads CASSEGRTNEKLFF. The full variable domain, completed using reference TRBV7-9 and TRBJ1-4, is DTGVSQNPRHKITKRGQNVTFRCDPISEHNRLYWYRQTLGQGPEFLTYFQNEAQLEKSRLLSDRFSAERPKGSFSTLEIQRTEQGDSAMYLCASSEGRTNEKLFFGSGTQLSVL.

This chain connects TRBV7-3 to TRBJ2-7; TCRdb lists TRBD1, though no DNA is available to test this call. The CDR3 has 15 residues. Germline-derived CDR1 and CDR2 are SGHTA and FQGTGA. The CDR3 protein is CASSFEGSESYEQYF. The whole variable domain, filled in from reference TRBV7-3 and TRBJ2-7, reads GAGVSQTPSNKVTEKGKYVELRCDPISGHTALYWYRQSLGQGPEFLIYFQGTGAADDSGLPNDRFFAVRPEGSVSTLKIQRTERGDSAVYLCASSFEGSESYEQYFGPGTRLTVT.

This chain joins TRBV27 and TRBJ2-1. CDR3 length: 14 amino acids. The germline CDR1 and CDR2 sequences are MNHEY and SMNVEV (reference sequence). CDR3 sequence: CASSLLADYNEQFF.

This chain uses TRBV6-2 or TRBV6-3 with TRBJ1-1; TCRdb names TRBD1, which stays unverified in the absence of DNA. This CDR3 contains 13 residues. The germline V gene encodes CDR1 MNHEY and CDR2 SVGEGT. The CDR3 here is CASSWTGDTEAFF.

The V and J genes are TRBV15 and TRBJ1-6; TCRdb reports TRBD1, a call that lacks DNA to check it against. Germline V gives CDR1 LNHNV, CDR2 YYDKDF (reference sequence). This CDR3 has 18 amino acids. This CDR3 reads CATSRAPPGGSYNSPLHF.

This sequence joins TRBV6-5 and TRBJ2-5. This CDR3 region has 16 residues. In germline, CDR1 is MNHEY, CDR2 SVGAGI. The CDR3 here is CASSYYPYGPQETQYF.

The chain combines TRBV7-3 with TRBJ2-1. This CDR3 is 14 amino acids long. Germline CDR1 reads SGHTA; CDR2 reads FQGTGA. The CDR3 reads CASSSLRNGNEQFF. Using reference TRBV7-3 and TRBJ2-1 for the parts outside the CDR3, the full variable domain is GAGVSQTPSNKVTEKGKYVELRCDPISGHTALYWYRQSLGQGPEFLIYFQGTGAADDSGLPNDRFFAVRPEGSVSTLKIQRTERGDSAVYLCASSSLRNGNEQFFGPGTRLTVL.

The chain has TRBV7-2 and TRBJ2-2; absent DNA, TCRdb's TRBD2 call cannot be checked. The CDR3 contains 15 residues. The germline V gene has CDR1 SGHTA and CDR2 FQGNSA. The CDR3 loop is CASSWEGGATGELFF. The entire variable domain, with the rest obtained from reference TRBV7-2 and TRBJ2-2, is as follows: GAGVSQSPSNKVTEKGKDVELRCDPISGHTALYWYRQSLGQGLEFLIYFQGNSAPDKSGLPSDRFSAERTGGSVSTLTIQRTQQEDSAVYLCASSWEGGATGELFFGEGSRLTVL.

This chain joins TRBV7-3 and TRBJ2-5; TCRdb's D gene call, TRBD1, goes unchecked for lack of DNA. The CDR3 length is 16 residues. Germline V lookup: CDR1 SGHTA, CDR2 FQGTGA. This chain's CDR3 is CASSLLPTQGRETQYF.

This chain connects TRBV7-9 to TRBJ2-1; the D gene TCRdb calls, TRBD2, cannot be checked with no DNA. Germline V gives CDR1 SEHNR, CDR2 FQNEAQ (reference sequence). The CDR3 covers 17 residues. CDR3 loop: CASSPLEPQGTYNEQFF.

V and J are TRBV29-1 and TRBJ2-5; no DNA is available, so the TRBD1 call from TCRdb remains unchecked. Germline-derived CDR1 and CDR2 are SQVTM and ANQGSEA. The CDR3 loop spans 15 amino acids. CDR3 amino acids: CSVEVEGQGLETQYF.

The chain recombines TRBV7-2 with TRBJ2-7; TCRdb proposes TRBD1, but this gene call is untestable without DNA. Per the germline V gene, CDR1 is SGHTA and CDR2 is FQGNSA. This CDR3 is 15 amino acids long. CDR3 sequence reads: CASSSRQGLNYEQYF. Full variable domain (outside the CDR3, taken from reference TRBV7-2 and TRBJ2-7): GAGVSQSPSNKVTEKGKDVELRCDPISGHTALYWYRQSLGQGLEFLIYFQGNSAPDKSGLPSDRFSAERTGGSVSTLTIQRTQQEDSAVYLCASSSRQGLNYEQYFGPGTRLTVT.

The rearrangement joins TRBV21-1 to TRBJ2-2. TRBV21-1 corresponds to a pseudogene. This CDR3 is 16 amino acids long. The CDR3 loop reads CASSKLVRLRTGELFF.

The genes are TRBV27 and TRBJ1-2; TCRdb picks TRBD1, but there is no DNA to check that call. The CDR3 totals 13 residues. The germline CDR1 and CDR2 sequences are MNHEY and SMNVEV (reference sequence). CDR3 protein: CASSLGTGYGYTF.

J is TRBJ2-1 and V is TRBV27; the TCRdb D gene call, TRBD2, has no DNA to confirm it. Germline CDR1 reads MNHEY; CDR2 reads SMNVEV (reference sequence). The CDR3 sequence is 13 residues long. CDR3 amino acids: CASSFRGGNEQFF.

The J gene is TRBJ2-3, the V gene TRBV29-1; the D gene TCRdb calls, TRBD1, cannot be checked with no DNA. CDR1 is SQVTM and CDR2 is ANQGSEA in the germline V gene. CDR3 length: 11 residues. The CDR3 reads CSVDVLVTQYF.

The rearrangement uses TRBV20-1 and TRBJ2-5; TCRdb outputs TRBD1, but without DNA this stays unchecked. The CDR3 has 13 amino acids. CDR1 DFQATT and CDR2 SNEGSKA come from the germline V gene (reference sequence). The CDR3 region is CSASYSRGETQYF.

The chain couples TRBV12-3 or TRBV12-4 to TRBJ2-5. The CDR3 extends over 11 amino acids. The CDR3 sequence is CASSLRETQYF.

This sequence joins TRBV27 and TRBJ2-7. The CDR3 consists of 11 residues. Germline V gene data show CDR1 as MNHEY and CDR2 as SMNVEV (reference sequence). The CDR3 protein is CASSIKGEQYF.

This chain uses TRBV4-1 with TRBJ1-4; TCRdb reports TRBD1, a call that lacks DNA to check it against. Germline loops: CDR1 MGHRA, CDR2 YSYEKL. This CDR3 comprises 15 residues. The CDR3 is CASSQGTGEGGQLFF.

The chain has TRBV6-5 and TRBJ1-6. Per germline, CDR1 MNHEY and CDR2 SVGAGI. This CDR3 contains 13 residues. This CDR3 is CASSYPSARTLHF.

V and J are TRBV14 and TRBJ1-1. The CDR3 loop spans 17 amino acids. Germline values: CDR1 SGHDN, CDR2 FVKESK. The chain's CDR3 is CASSQEGPVITNTEAFF.

The chain uses TRBV27 and TRBJ1-2; lacking DNA, the TRBD1 call made by TCRdb goes unchecked. This CDR3 has 15 residues. Germline CDR1 is MNHEY and CDR2 is SMNVEV (reference sequence). CDR3 protein: CASSPEGGLIYGYTF.

This chain links TRBV14 with TRBJ2-5; TCRdb's assignment of TRBD1 cannot be checked, as there is no DNA. The germline V gene encodes CDR1 SGHDN and CDR2 FVKESK. This CDR3 region has 16 residues. The CDR3 here is CASSQETTGMGETQYF.

The chain has TRBV14 and TRBJ2-2; the TCRdb D gene call, TRBD1, has no DNA to confirm it. Germline V gene lookup returns CDR1 SGHDN and CDR2 FVKESK. The CDR3 runs to 16 residues. The CDR3: CASSQDGTGITGELFF.

The chain combines TRBV6-5 with TRBJ2-7; no DNA is available, so the TRBD1 call from TCRdb remains unchecked. Looked up from germline, CDR1 is MNHEY and CDR2 is SVGAGI. This CDR3 region has 13 residues. The CDR3 reads CASSTGTVDEQYF.